These T cell receptor beta chains were read from a single sample in a study of a mutant IDH1 vaccine in newly diagnosed glioma. These TCRs' antigens remain unknown. The data were produced by immunoSEQ multiplex PCR, yet TCRdb's version contains in-frame clones alone and is incomplete. The table lists 45,000 to 65,000 clones, 80% to 90% of them singletons, with about 8.8% in the top ten. The sequencing used PBMCs, collected from a glioma patient whose treatment included an IDH1 peptide vaccine. These receptors all come from a woman aged 40 to 50 with glioma. Some clones in this sample may be carry-over from other donors' samples. Both conserved end residues are part of each CDR3. The D gene is left open where the match is weak. Clone sizes are given selectively: once, few, many, or a class where the clone is expanded.

v_call,j_call,clone_size,d_call,cdr3_nt,cdr3_aa
TRBV19,TRBJ2-6,few,.,TGTGCCAGTAACCCCCGGACGATATCTGTATCTGGGGCCAACGTCCTGACTTTC,CASNPRTISVSGANVLTF
TRBV13,TRBJ2-7,.,.,TGTGCCAGCAGCCCATACCGGACCACCAGGGCCGAGCAGTACTTC,CASSPYRTTRAEQYF
TRBV7-9,TRBJ1-2,few,TRBD1,TGTGCCAGCAGCGGACAGGGATGGTATGGCTACACCTTC,CASSGQGWYGYTF
TRBV5-6,TRBJ2-7,.,.,TGTGCCAGCAGCTTCGGGGGACTCACCTACGAGCAGTACTTC,CASSFGGLTYEQYF
TRBV7-9,TRBJ1-2,.,.,TGTGCCAGCAGCTTCAGGATTAGGAGCTACACCTTC,CASSFRIRSYTF
TRBV29-1,TRBJ2-2,.,TRBD2,TGCAGCGTTCGGGGGGAGGGCACCGGGGAGCTGTTTTTT,CSVRGEGTGELFF
TRBV27,TRBJ1-2,.,.,TGTGCCAGCAGTTCCCAGGGGAACTATGGCTACACCTTC,CASSSQGNYGYTF
TRBV5-6,TRBJ1-4,.,.,TGTGCCAGCAGCTTGGGGGCCGGGGCTAATGAAAAACTGTTTTTT,CASSLGAGANEKLFF
TRBV19,TRBJ2-2,.,TRBD2,TGTGCCAGTAGTCCCCGTGGGGGGGACACCGGGGAGCTGTTTTTT,CASSPRGGDTGELFF
TRBV19,TRBJ1-5,.,.,TGTGCCAGTAGTATCATGAACAATCAGCCCCAGCATTTT,CASSIMNNQPQHF
TRBV30,TRBJ2-7,once,TRBD2,TGTGCCTGGAGTGTACGGCTAGCGGGGAACGAGCAGTACTTC,CAWSVRLAGNEQYF
TRBV5-4,TRBJ2-6,.,TRBD2,TGTGCCAGCAGCCAGACTAGCGGGGCTAATCTTGCCAACGTCCTGACTTTC,CASSQTSGANLANVLTF
TRBV11-2,TRBJ2-3,few,.,TGTGCCAGCAGCCTGATACGTACAGATACGCAGTATTTT,CASSLIRTDTQYF
TRBV7-8,TRBJ1-2,once,.,TGTGCCAGCAGCTTAGGGGACCGCACTAACTATGGCTACACCTTC,CASSLGDRTNYGYTF
TRBV5-6,TRBJ1-4,.,.,TGTGCCAGCAGTAGGCCAGGGGTAAAAAAACTGTTTTTT,CASSRPGVKKLFF
TRBV27,TRBJ1-3,once,TRBD1,TGTGCCAGCAGTCGACAGGGGGGAAACACCATATATTTT,CASSRQGGNTIYF
TRBV28,TRBJ2-5,.,.,TGTGCCAGCAAGGCCGTGGAGACCCAGTACTTC,CASKAVETQYF
TRBV19,TRBJ1-1,.,.,TGTGCCAGTAGTATCGACGGAGGGTTGAACACTGAAGCTTTCTTT,CASSIDGGLNTEAFF
TRBV10-2,TRBJ1-2,.,.,TGCGCCAGCAGTCCCAGTGGGTCCTCCGGAGGCTACACCTTC,CASSPSGSSGGYTF
TRBV4-1,TRBJ1-5,.,.,TGCGCCAGCAGCCAAGGAGAGGGCCCAGGGAGCAATCAGCCCCAGCATTTT,CASSQGEGPGSNQPQHF
TRBV6-1,TRBJ1-2,.,TRBD1,TGTGCCAGCACCGCGACAGGGCACGATGGCTACACCTTC,CASTATGHDGYTF
TRBV9,TRBJ1-2,.,.,TGTGCCAGCAGCCGACCCGCGGGCTATGGCTACACCTTC,CASSRPAGYGYTF
TRBV6-5,TRBJ1-1,.,.,TGTGCCAGCAGTAGGGGGTTGTCGACTGAAGCTTTCTTT,CASSRGLSTEAFF
TRBV5-4,TRBJ1-3,once,.,TGTGCCAGCAGCTTGGCTCTCGGGGACACCATATATTTT,CASSLALGDTIYF
TRBV5-1,TRBJ1-6,.,.,TGCGCCAGCAGCCAATTCAACAGGGAGTCCTCACCCCTCCACTTT,CASSQFNRESSPLHF
TRBV7-8,TRBJ1-4,.,.,TGTGCCAGCAGCTCCGGGGCAACTAATGAAAAACTGTTTTTT,CASSSGATNEKLFF
TRBV5-4,TRBJ1-4,.,TRBD1,TGTGCCAGCAGTCCGACAGGGGGATATGAAAAACTGTTTTTT,CASSPTGGYEKLFF
TRBV4-3,TRBJ1-5,.,TRBD1,TGCGCCAGCAGCCAAGGCGGGACAGGGCCTTATAGCAATCAGCCCCAGCATTTT,CASSQGGTGPYSNQPQHF
TRBV10-3,TRBJ2-7,.,.,TGTGCCATCAGCTTGACAGGCTACGAGCAGTACTTC,CAISLTGYEQYF
TRBV5-8,TRBJ1-1,.,TRBD1,TGTGCCAGCAGCCGGGACAGGACGAACACTGAAGCTTTCTTT,CASSRDRTNTEAFF
TRBV5-6,TRBJ1-4,.,TRBD1,TGTGCCAGCAGCTTGGGAGACAGGGTCCCCGCAACTAATGAAAAACTGTTTTTT,CASSLGDRVPATNEKLFF
TRBV14,TRBJ2-5,.,.,TGTGCCAGCAGCCAAGTCTCGGGGTACCAAGAGACCCAGTACTTC,CASSQVSGYQETQYF
TRBV10-3,TRBJ2-3,.,.,TGTGCCATCCACGGACAGAAAGCCTCAGATACGCAGTATTTT,CAIHGQKASDTQYF
TRBV2,TRBJ1-2,.,TRBD1,TGTGCCAGCGAACCGGGACAGATTTTCTATGGCTACACCTTC,CASEPGQIFYGYTF
TRBV30,TRBJ2-7,.,.,TGTGCCCACGGGTCAAACGTGCAGTACTTC,CAHGSNVQYF
TRBV9,TRBJ1-1,.,.,TGTGCCAGCAGCGTAGTGGGGTCAGACACTGAAGCTTTCTTT,CASSVVGSDTEAFF
TRBV6-6,TRBJ2-7,.,.,TGTGCCAGCAGTAGACAGGAAATCTACGAGCAGTACTTC,CASSRQEIYEQYF
TRBV5-1,TRBJ1-1,.,.,TGCGCCAGCAGACGTGAGGGGGTGAACACTGAAGCTTTCTTT,CASRREGVNTEAFF
TRBV15,TRBJ1-2,.,.,TGTGCCACCAGCAGAGATCAGGCAGGCCTGACCTATGGCTACACCTTC,CATSRDQAGLTYGYTF
TRBV5-4,TRBJ1-1,.,.,TGTGCCAGCAGCAAAGGCGGGGAGGATAACACCTTCACTGAAGCTTTCTTT,CASSKGGEDNTFTEAFF
TRBV5-1,TRBJ2-7,few,.,TGCGCCAGCAGCTTGGCGGGGGCGGGGGCCTACGAGCAGTACTTC,CASSLAGAGAYEQYF
TRBV5-1,TRBJ1-1,few,.,TGCGCCAGCCGGGCGAACACTGAAGCTTTCTTT,CASRANTEAFF
TRBV4-1,TRBJ1-5,.,.,TGCGCCAGCAGCCAGCACACGAATCAGCCCCAGCATTTT,CASSQHTNQPQHF
TRBV30,TRBJ2-7,.,.,TGTGCCTGGAAGGGCGGCTCCTACGAGCAGTACTTC,CAWKGGSYEQYF
TRBV7-9,TRBJ1-2,.,.,TGTGCCAGCAGCTTAGAGGCGGGCGGCTACACCTTC,CASSLEAGGYTF
TRBV5-1,TRBJ2-7,.,.,TGCGCCAGCAGCACCGGGACACTTTCCTACGAGCAGTACTTC,CASSTGTLSYEQYF
TRBV7-6,TRBJ1-1,few,.,TGTGCCAGCAGCCCTTTGGGGGGAAACACTGAAGCTTTCTTT,CASSPLGGNTEAFF
TRBV29-1,TRBJ1-1,few,.,TGCAGCGCTATCCTCGAGAGGGGAGCTTTCTTT,CSAILERGAFF
TRBV21-1,TRBJ2-2,.,.,TGTGCCAGCAGCACTCGGGACTATCGGGGCGGGGAGCTGTTTTTT,CASSTRDYRGGELFF
TRBV4-1,TRBJ1-5,.,TRBD1,TGCGCCAGCAGCCTCCGACAGGGATCAAATCAGCCCCAGCATTTT,CASSLRQGSNQPQHF